Below, one TCR beta chain is given with its context. The specificity of this receptor is unknown. No base quality values were provided; no much bigger clone lies one nucleotide off. The time point label here, explained by the study, means: about 28 days (+/-7) after the second vaccine dose. According to the study, the label for this sample's treatment or condition signals: meningococcal conjugate vaccine given as trial control. Vaccinee samples were obtained from the UK trials COV001 and COV002, which included a single-blind randomized controlled phase 2/3 trial of AZD1222 (ChAdOx1 nCoV-19) in healthy adults. For TCRbeta chain sequencing, PBMC samples from trial participants were taken at day 0 and at day 28 after the second dose. CDR1 and CDR2 (MNHEY, SMNVEV) derive from the germline V gene (reference sequence). The CDR3 holds 15 amino acids from the cysteine to the phenylalanine. Only CDR3 DNA is held: 45 bases, read in frame from base 1. V is pruned by 3 bases and J by 5 bases, leaving 8 bases of the junction without a gene match.

The entry originates in a study of T cell responses to AZD1222 COVID-19 vaccine (dated by TCRdb to the early 2020s). Study-wide context: TCR sequencing was performed for roughly 250 trial participants, of whom 200 to 210 were given two doses of AZD1222 and some 25 were given two doses of MenACWY control vaccine. Trial participants were enrolled into age subgroups of 18-55, 56-69 and 70-plus years, which contained about 150, 27 and 61 TCR-sequenced participants, respectively.

Broad study findings and their caveats: After two AZD1222 doses, spike-specific TCR breadth and depth were significantly higher than at day 0 and than in MenACWY recipients. The vaccine-associated CD4 TCRs covered the entire spike protein, and the dominant responses fell in regions 160-218 and 743-854. Because no samples from the day 14 peak response were available, repertoires could be characterized only after the peak T cell response. The 56-69-year group was small, and its depth increase did not reach significance, likely because of low power. Epitopes outside the regions mutated in the B.1.351 and B.1.1.7 variants were reportedly recognized by nearly half of the unique spike-specific TCRs. Participants were mostly white British, with more females than males. The authors suggested clonal diversity may have been underestimated. Conclusions about previously exposed vaccinees are limited because only a handful of AZD1222 recipients were SARS-CoV-2 seropositive at baseline.

The CDR3 regions of human TCRbeta chains were analyzed by immunosequencing. Under the source paper's analysis protocol: Repertoire TCRs were matched against a reference library of SARS-CoV-2-specific TCRs generated with the MIRA antigen-specificity platform. Breadth was defined as the fraction of unique TCRs that were SARS-CoV-2-associated, and depth was defined as the fraction of total T cells that were SARS-CoV-2-associated. Using the MIRA data, each spike-specific TCR was mapped to the spike region that the TCR reacts to and placed in a CD4 or CD8 class. Log10-transformed breadth and depth values were compared by one-way ANOVA with Sidak's multiple comparisons tests. In TCRdb, the immuneACCESS table is reduced to in-frame sequences with V and J assigned. These tables do not hold every clone; where another copy was compared, an unresolved V gene accounts for under half, and the others remain unexplained. Clone size and V and J calls were adopted from that table, with D and trimming inferred from the DNA. Across this sample there are over 70,000 clones, with roughly 80% seen only once. The ten largest make up 25% to 30% of the sample.

The sequence is built from TRBV27 and TRBJ2-7, with 9 central nucleotides matching TRBD1. The input for sequencing was peripheral blood, taken 28 days after the second dose of the MenACWY control vaccine. This TCR came from an adult who received the MenACWY meningococcal vaccine as a control. The CDR3 reads as follows: CASSFSRDRANEQYF. The sequenced DNA is TGTGCCAGCAGTTTCAGTAGGGACAGGGCCAACGAGCAGTACTTC.